This T cell receptor (beta chain) was sequenced during a study of technical replicates of blood from several donors. Generated by immunoSEQ multiplex PCR, the TCRdb table keeps only in-frame clones and is missing some. The table lists tens of thousands of clones, approximately 94% of them singletons. This CDR3 is built from 14 residues. The clonotype comes from a human donor in good health. Sample: T cells isolated from PBMCs. The rearrangement links TRBV21-1 to TRBJ2-3; TRBD2, the D gene given by the table, was not confirmed from the DNA. TRBV21-1 is a known pseudogene. CDR3 sequence: CASNRSGSTDTQYF. The CDR3, as DNA: TGTGCCAGCAATCGTAGCGGGAGCACAGATACGCAGTATTTT.